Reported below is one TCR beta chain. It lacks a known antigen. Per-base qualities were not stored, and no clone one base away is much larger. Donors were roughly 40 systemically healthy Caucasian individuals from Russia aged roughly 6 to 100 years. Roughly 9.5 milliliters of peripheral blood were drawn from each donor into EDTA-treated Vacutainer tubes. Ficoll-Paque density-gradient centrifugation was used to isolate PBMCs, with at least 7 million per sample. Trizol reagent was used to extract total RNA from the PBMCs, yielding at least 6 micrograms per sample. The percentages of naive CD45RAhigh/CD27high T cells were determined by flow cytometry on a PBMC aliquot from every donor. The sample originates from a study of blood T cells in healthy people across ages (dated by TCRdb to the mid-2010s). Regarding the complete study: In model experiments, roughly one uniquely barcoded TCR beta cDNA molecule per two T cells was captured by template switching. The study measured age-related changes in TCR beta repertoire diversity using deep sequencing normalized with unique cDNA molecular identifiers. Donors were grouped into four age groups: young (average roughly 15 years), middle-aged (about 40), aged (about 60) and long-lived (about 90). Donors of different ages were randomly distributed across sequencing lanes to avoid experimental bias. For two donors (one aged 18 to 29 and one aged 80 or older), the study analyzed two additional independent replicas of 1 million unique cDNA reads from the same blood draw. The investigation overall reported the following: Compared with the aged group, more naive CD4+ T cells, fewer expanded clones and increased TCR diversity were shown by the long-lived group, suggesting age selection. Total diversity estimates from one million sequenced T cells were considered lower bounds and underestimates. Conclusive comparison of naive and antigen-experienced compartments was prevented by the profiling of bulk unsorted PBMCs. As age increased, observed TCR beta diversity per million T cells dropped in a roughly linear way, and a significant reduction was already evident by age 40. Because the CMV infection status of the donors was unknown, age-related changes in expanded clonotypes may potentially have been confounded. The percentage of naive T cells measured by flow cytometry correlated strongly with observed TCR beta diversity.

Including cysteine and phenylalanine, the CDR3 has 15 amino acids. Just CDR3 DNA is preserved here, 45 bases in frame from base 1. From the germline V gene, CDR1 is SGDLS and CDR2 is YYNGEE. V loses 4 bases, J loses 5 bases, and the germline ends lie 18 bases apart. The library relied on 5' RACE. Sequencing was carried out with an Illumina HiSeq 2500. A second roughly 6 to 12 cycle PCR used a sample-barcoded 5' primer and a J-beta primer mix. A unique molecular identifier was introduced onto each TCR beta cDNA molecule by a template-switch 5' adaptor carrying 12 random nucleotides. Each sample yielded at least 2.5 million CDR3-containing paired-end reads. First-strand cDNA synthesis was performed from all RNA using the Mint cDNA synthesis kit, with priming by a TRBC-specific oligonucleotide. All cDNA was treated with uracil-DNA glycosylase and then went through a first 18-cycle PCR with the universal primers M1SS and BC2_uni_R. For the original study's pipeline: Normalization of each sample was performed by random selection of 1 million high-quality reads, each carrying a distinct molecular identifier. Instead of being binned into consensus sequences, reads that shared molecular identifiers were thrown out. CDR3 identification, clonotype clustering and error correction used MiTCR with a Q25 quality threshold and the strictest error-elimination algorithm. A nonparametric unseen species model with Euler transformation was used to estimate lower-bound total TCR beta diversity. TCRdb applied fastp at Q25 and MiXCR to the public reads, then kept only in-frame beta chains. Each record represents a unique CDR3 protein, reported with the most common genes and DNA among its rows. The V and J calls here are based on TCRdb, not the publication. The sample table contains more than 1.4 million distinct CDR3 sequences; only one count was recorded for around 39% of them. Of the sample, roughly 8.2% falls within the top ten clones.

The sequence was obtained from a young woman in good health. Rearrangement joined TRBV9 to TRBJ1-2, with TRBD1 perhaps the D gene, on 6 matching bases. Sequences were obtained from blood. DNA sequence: TGTGCCAGCAGCCCCACAGGACAGATCCCTTATGGCTACACCTTC. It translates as CASSPTGQIPYGYTF.